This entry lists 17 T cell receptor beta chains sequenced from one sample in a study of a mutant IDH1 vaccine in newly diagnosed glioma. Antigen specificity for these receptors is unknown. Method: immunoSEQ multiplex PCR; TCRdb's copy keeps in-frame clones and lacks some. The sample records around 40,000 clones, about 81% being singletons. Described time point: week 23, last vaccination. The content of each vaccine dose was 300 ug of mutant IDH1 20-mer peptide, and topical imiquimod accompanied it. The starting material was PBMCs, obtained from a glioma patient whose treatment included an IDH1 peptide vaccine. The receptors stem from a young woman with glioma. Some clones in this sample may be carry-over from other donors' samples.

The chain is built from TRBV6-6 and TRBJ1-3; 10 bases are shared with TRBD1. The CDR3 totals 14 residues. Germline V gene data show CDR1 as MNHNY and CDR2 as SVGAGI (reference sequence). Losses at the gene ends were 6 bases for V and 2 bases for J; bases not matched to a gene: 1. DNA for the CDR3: TGTGCCAGCAGGGGGACAGGGGCTGGAAACACCATATATTTT. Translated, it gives CASRGTGAGNTIYF.

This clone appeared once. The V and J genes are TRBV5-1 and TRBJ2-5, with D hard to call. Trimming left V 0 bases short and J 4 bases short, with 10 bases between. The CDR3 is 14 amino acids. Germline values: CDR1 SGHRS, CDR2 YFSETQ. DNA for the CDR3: TGCGCCAGCAGCTTGGGAGTAGTCAGAGAGACCCAGTACTTC. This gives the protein CASSLGVVRETQYF.

CDR3 loop: CASGDQRDGYTF. CDR3 DNA: TGTGCTAGTGGTGACCAACGGGACGGCTACACCTTC. V and J are TRBV12-5 and TRBJ1-2, with D perhaps TRBD1 (5 bases). The ends were cut back, 5 bases at V and 8 bases at J, with 12 bases in the middle. The CDR3 runs 12 residues. Per the germline V gene, CDR1 is LGHNT and CDR2 is FRNRAP.

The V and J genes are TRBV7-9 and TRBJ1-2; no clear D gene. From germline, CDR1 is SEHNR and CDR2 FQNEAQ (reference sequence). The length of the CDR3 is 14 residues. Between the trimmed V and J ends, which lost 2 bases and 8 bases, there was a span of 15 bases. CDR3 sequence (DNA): TGTGCCAGCAGCTTAAGCGATCTACCCGGGGGCTACACCTTC. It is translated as CASSLSDLPGGYTF. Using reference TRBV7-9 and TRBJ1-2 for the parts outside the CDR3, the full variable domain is DTGVSQNPRHKITKRGQNVTFRCDPISEHNRLYWYRQTLGQGPEFLTYFQNEAQLEKSRLLSDRFSAERPKGSFSTLEIQRTEQGDSAMYLCASSLSDLPGGYTFGSGTRLTVV.

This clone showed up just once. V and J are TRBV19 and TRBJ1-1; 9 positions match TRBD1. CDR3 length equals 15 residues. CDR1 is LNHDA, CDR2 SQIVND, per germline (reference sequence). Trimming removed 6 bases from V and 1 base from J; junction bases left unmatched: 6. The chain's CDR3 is CASRGQGVWNTEAFF. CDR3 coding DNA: TGTGCCAGTAGGGGACAGGGTGTCTGGAACACTGAAGCTTTCTTT.

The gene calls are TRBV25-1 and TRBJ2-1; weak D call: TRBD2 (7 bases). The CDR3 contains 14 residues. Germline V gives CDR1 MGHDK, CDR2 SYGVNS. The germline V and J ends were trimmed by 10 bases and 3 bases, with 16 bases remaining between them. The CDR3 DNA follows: TGTGCCACCTTCGGGGGGCCCTACTACAATGAGCAGTTCTTC. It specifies CATFGGPYYNEQFF.

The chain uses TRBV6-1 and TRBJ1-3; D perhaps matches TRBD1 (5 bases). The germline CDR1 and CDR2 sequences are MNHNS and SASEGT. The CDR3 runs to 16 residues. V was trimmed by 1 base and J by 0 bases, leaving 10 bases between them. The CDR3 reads CASSEGGVFSGNTIYF. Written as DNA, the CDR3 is TGTGCCAGCAGTGAAGGGGGGGTATTCTCTGGAAACACCATATATTTT.

The CDR3 protein is CASSFRTANTEAFF. The CDR3 nucleotides read TGTGCCAGCAGCTTCCGGACAGCGAACACTGAAGCTTTCTTT. The chain carries TRBV11-3 and TRBJ1-1, with D possibly matching TRBD1 (6 bases). The CDR3 consists of 14 residues. The germline V gene has CDR1 SGHNT and CDR2 YENEEA. V was shortened by 3 bases and J by 1 base, with 9 bases between the two germline ends.

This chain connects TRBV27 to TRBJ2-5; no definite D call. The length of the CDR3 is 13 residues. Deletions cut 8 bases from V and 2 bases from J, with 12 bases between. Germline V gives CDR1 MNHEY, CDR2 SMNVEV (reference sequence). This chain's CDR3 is CASSRRWQETQYF. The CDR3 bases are TGTGCCAGCTCTCGGCGGTGGCAAGAGACCCAGTACTTC.

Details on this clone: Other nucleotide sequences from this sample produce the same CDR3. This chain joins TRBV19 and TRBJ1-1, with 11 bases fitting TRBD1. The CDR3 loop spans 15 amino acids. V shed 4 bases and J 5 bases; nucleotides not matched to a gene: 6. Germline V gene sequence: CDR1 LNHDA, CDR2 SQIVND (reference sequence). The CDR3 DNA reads TGTGCCAGTAGTACCTGGGACAGGGGGAGGACTGAAGCTTTCTTT. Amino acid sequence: CASSTWDRGRTEAFF.

Here the CDR3 reads CASSVGLTVPYEQYF. In DNA, the CDR3 is TGTGCCAGCAGCGTAGGGTTAACTGTACCCTACGAGCAGTACTTC. This chain uses TRBV9 with TRBJ2-7; unclear D gene. The V gene lost 0 bases and the J gene lost 2 bases, with 12 bases spanning the gap. The CDR3 is 15 amino acids. Germline assignment: CDR1 SGDLS and CDR2 YYNGEE.

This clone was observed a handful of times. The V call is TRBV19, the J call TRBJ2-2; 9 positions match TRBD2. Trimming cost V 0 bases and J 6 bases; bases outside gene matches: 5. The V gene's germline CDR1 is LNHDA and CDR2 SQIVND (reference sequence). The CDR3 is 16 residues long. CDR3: CASSIDGGRAPGELFF. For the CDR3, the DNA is TGTGCCAGTAGTATAGACGGCGGGAGGGCTCCCGGGGAGCTGTTTTTT. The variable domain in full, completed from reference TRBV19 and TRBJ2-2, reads DGGITQSPKYLFRKEGQNVTLSCEQNLNHDAMYWYRQDPGQGLRLIYYSQIVNDFQKGDIAEGYSVSREKKESFPLTVTSAQKNPTAFYLCASSIDGGRAPGELFFGEGSRLTVL.

The CDR3 region has the DNA TGTGCCAGCAGCCAAGTTGGGGTCTATGGCTACACCTTC. Translating gives CASSQVGVYGYTF. V is TRBV14 and J is TRBJ1-2; D remains ambiguous. V was cut by 1 base and J by 4 bases, with 7 bases left in between. Germline lookup yields CDR1 SGHDN and CDR2 FVKESK. This CDR3 spans 13 amino acids.

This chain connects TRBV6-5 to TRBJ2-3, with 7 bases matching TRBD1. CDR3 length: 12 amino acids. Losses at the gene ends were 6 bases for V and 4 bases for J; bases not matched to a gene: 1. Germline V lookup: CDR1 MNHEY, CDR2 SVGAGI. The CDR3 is CASRTGSDTQYF. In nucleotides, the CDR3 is TGTGCCAGCAGGACAGGGTCAGATACGCAGTATTTT.

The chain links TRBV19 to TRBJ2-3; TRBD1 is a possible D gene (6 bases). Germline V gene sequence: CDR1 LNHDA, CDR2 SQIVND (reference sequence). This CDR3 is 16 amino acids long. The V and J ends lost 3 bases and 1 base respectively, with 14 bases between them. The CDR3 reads CASSIGTGSGTDTQYF. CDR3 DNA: TGTGCCAGTAGTATCGGAACAGGGTCTGGCACAGATACGCAGTATTTT.

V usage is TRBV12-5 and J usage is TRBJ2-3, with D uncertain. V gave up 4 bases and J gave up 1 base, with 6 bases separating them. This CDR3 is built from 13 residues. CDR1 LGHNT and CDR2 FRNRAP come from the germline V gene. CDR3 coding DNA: TGTGCTAGTGGTTACCTGGGCACAGATACGCAGTATTTT. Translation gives CASGYLGTDTQYF.

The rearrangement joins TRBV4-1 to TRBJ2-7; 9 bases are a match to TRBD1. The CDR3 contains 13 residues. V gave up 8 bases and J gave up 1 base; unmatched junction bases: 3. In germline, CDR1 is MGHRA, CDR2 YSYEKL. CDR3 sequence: CASQGQGSYEQYF. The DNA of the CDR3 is TGCGCCAGCCAGGGACAGGGATCCTACGAGCAGTACTTC.